This T cell receptor beta chain was documented in a study of OX40 agonist ivuxolimab in advanced cancers. A note on the overall study: Ivuxolimab, which targeted the costimulatory receptor OX40 (CD134), was an agonistic, fully human IgG2 monoclonal antibody. Partial responses occurred in three dose-escalation patients: two with cutaneous melanoma and one with hepatocellular carcinoma. Among the approximately 54 dose-escalation patients, about 19 had hepatocellular carcinoma, roughly 15 melanoma, 9 renal cell carcinoma and 9 head and neck cancer. Prior anti-PD-1, anti-PD-L1 or anti-CTLA-4 therapy was permitted, and 30% to 50% of dose-escalation patients had received checkpoint inhibitors. Intravenous ivuxolimab was administered to patients every 2 weeks at six dose levels: 0.01, 0.1, 0.3, 1.5, 3 and 10 mg/kg. The paper covers the monotherapy dose-escalation part of the phase I ivuxolimab trial, which included N ≈ 50 patients. The dose-escalation cohort was about 83% male with a mean age of about 60 years, ranging from roughly 20 to 80. Peripheral TCRbeta sequencing aimed to test whether ivuxolimab altered TCR sequence diversity and caused clonal T-cell expansion.

V and J are trimmed by 5 bases and 4 bases, and the gene matches miss 5 bases of the junction. Based on the germline V gene, the CDR1 and CDR2 sequences are SGHNT and YENEEA. Including cysteine and phenylalanine, the CDR3 has 14 amino acids. The only DNA kept is the CDR3, 42 bases in frame from the first base. The trial excluded patients who had a history of autoimmune disease or were on systemic immunosuppression. In every dose cohort, peripheral blood was drawn for TCR sequencing at baseline, cycle 4 day 1, and cycle 7 day 1. Samples came from an open-label, multicenter, first-in-human phase I dose-escalation trial of ivuxolimab. Adults with locally advanced or metastatic melanoma, renal cell carcinoma, hepatocellular carcinoma or head and neck squamous cell carcinoma were enrolled in the trial. Before TCR sequencing, CD4+ T cells and CD8+ T cells were sorted from peripheral blood as separate populations.

Genomic DNA was extracted from sorted cells for sequencing of the TCRbeta CDR3 region. TCRbeta CDR3 regions were sequenced using the immunoSEQ Assay. As stored in TCRdb, this immuneACCESS dataset retains in-frame rearrangements with V and J assigned. A fraction of the clones does not appear; measured against another copy, unresolved V genes explain less than half of the discrepancy, and the remainder lacks a known reason. A total of approximately 94,000 clones appear in this sample, approximately 89% of them only once. The ten largest make up under 0.65% of the sample. About this clone itself: Its antigen specificity is not known. The input lacks base qualities; no much larger clone sits a single base away.

The paper's findings and limits, for the study overall: In the 0.1-3.0 mg/kg groups, partial responders had among the lowest normalized peripheral clonal expansion, particularly in CD8+ T cells. Low levels of normalized T-cell clonal expansion were also seen in some patients who did not respond. Antigen specificity was not determined for the clonally expanded peripheral T cells. At doses of 0.1 to 3.0 mg/kg, clonal expansion of both CD4+ and CD8+ blood T cells was observed from baseline to week 6. After ivuxolimab, expanded clones were on average more numerous among CD8+ T cells than among CD4+ T cells.

Sample: CD4+ or CD8+ T cells sorted from blood, taken in a trial of the OX40 agonist ivuxolimab. The rearrangement combines TRBV11-3 with TRBJ2-5; 9 central bases correspond to TRBD1. The TCR sequence derives from an adult with an advanced solid tumor such as melanoma, head and neck, liver or kidney cancer. Here is the DNA: TGTGCCAGCAGCCCAACAGGGGGCAGAGAGACCCAGTACTTC. Translation gives CASSPTGGRETQYF.